What follows are 29 T cell receptor beta chains derived from one specimen sequenced in a study of cytomegalovirus exposure and HLA in healthy donors. PCR was performed using 60 Vbeta and 13 Jbeta primers. The assay was immunoSEQ multiplex PCR, and TCRdb's table has in-frame clones only and misses some. The sample records over 50,000 clones, 65% to 70% being singletons. The sequenced sample was PBMCs. These receptors were collected from a man aged 35 to 55 in good health and CMV-seropositive.

V and J are TRBV9 and TRBJ2-5, with 9 nucleotides matching TRBD2. Germline values: CDR1 SGDLS, CDR2 YYNGEE. V lost 0 bases, J lost 1 base, and 7 bases stayed unmatched. The CDR3 has 17 amino acids. In DNA, the CDR3 is TGTGCCAGCAGCGTAGGGGTTAGCGGGAGTGTCCAAGAGACCCAGTACTTC. It yields the protein CASSVGVSGSVQETQYF.

V is TRBV5-1 and J is TRBJ1-4; possible D gene TRBD1, 5 bases. The V end lost 4 bases, the J end lost 4 bases, and 11 bases lay between the germline ends. Per germline, CDR1 SGHRS and CDR2 YFSETQ. This CDR3 spans 14 amino acids. The CDR3 loop reads CASSPGDFNEKLFF. DNA for the CDR3: TGCGCCAGCAGCCCCGGGGACTTTAATGAAAAACTGTTTTTT.

The J gene is TRBJ2-1, the V gene TRBV6-1; 8 bases fit TRBD2. This CDR3 contains 14 residues. CDR1 and CDR2 from the germline V gene are MNHNS and SASEGT. J was trimmed by 0 bases and V by 7 bases; bases with no gene match: 2. CDR3 sequence (DNA): TGTGCCAGCACGGGGGGGGCCTCCTACAATGAGCAGTTCTTC. Encoded protein: CASTGGASYNEQFF.

V and J are TRBV10-2 and TRBJ2-7; 7 bases fit TRBD1. V gave up 11 bases and J gave up 3 bases; unmatched junction bases: 10. Germline CDR1 and CDR2: WSHSY and SAAADI. This CDR3 has 13 residues. CDR3 in amino acids: CASWDRPSYEQYF. CDR3 sequence (DNA): TGCGCCTCCTGGGACAGACCTAGCTACGAGCAGTACTTC.

This rearrangement joins TRBV7-2 to TRBJ2-3; 9 bases agree with TRBD2. With 3 bases clipped from V and 3 bases from J, the junction kept 1 base outside the gene matches. Germline V gives CDR1 SGHTA, CDR2 FQGNSA. The CDR3 is 14 residues long. CDR3 loop: CASSFLAGTDTQYF. The CDR3 region has the DNA TGTGCCAGCAGCTTTCTAGCGGGAACAGATACGCAGTATTTT.

In this sample, this clone turned up a few times. The genes are TRBV7-3 and TRBJ2-1; D perhaps matches TRBD2 (6 bases). V was clipped by 2 bases and J by 7 bases, with 21 bases between them. The CDR3 extends over 17 amino acids. Germline values: CDR1 SGHTA, CDR2 FQGTGA. CDR3 amino acids: CASSLWPSAIAGNEQFF. CDR3 sequence (DNA): TGTGCCAGCAGCTTATGGCCTTCGGCCATCGCGGGGAATGAGCAGTTCTTC.

The table lists this clone with a few counts. This chain uses TRBV4-2 with TRBJ1-6; no reliable D call. The CDR3 loop spans 14 amino acids. Trimming removed 0 bases from V and 7 bases from J, with 7 bases in between. Germline values: CDR1 LGHNA, CDR2 YNFKEQ. CDR3: CASSQDPQNSPLHF. CDR3 coding DNA: TGTGCCAGCAGCCAAGATCCCCAAAATTCACCCCTCCACTTT.

The chain links TRBV18 to TRBJ2-1; 8 nucleotides match TRBD1. V lost 4 bases and J lost 4; bases outside the gene matches: 3. From germline, CDR1 is KGHSH and CDR2 LQKENI. The CDR3 loop spans 14 amino acids. CDR3: CASSQQGDYNEQFF. CDR3 bases: TGTGCCAGCTCACAACAGGGGGATTACAATGAGCAGTTCTTC.

The chain has TRBV18 and TRBJ2-2, with D possibly TRBD1 on 5 matching bases. The CDR3 contains 15 residues. Germline CDR1 is KGHSH and CDR2 is LQKENI. V lost 0 bases and J 5 bases, leaving 10 bases between the germline ends. DNA for the CDR3: TGTGCCAGCTCACCACCGAACAGGCTGACCGGGGAGCTGTTTTTT. Its translation: CASSPPNRLTGELFF. The full variable domain, in which reference TRBV18 and TRBJ2-2 provide the parts outside the CDR3, is NAGVMQNPRHLVRRRGQEARLRCSPMKGHSHVYWYRQLPEEGLKFMVYLQKENIIDESGMPKERFSAEFPKEGPSILRIQQVVRGDSAAYFCASSPPNRLTGELFFGEGSRLTVL.

The chain joins TRBV27 to TRBJ1-5; a possible D gene is TRBD1 (6 bases). Germline CDR1 and CDR2: MNHEY and SMNVEV (reference sequence). The CDR3 contains 14 residues. Trimming cost V 5 bases and J 3 bases, with 11 bases left between them. CDR3 nucleotides: TGTGCCAGCAGTCCTCGGACAGCCAATCAGCCCCAGCATTTT. Its translation: CASSPRTANQPQHF.

The chain combines TRBV6-5 with TRBJ2-5, with D unclear. The CDR3 sequence is 14 residues long. The V and J ends lost 5 bases and 1 base respectively, with 11 bases between them. Looked up from germline, CDR1 is MNHEY and CDR2 is SVGAGI. In DNA form, the CDR3 reads TGTGCCAGCAGTGAAACCGGCGGCCAAGAGACCCAGTACTTC. Amino acids: CASSETGGQETQYF.

The V gene is TRBV19, the J gene TRBJ1-2; the match to TRBD1 covers 7 bases. The CDR3 totals 12 residues. Trimming removed 4 bases from V and 8 bases from J; junction bases left unmatched: 4. In germline, CDR1 is LNHDA, CDR2 SQIVND (reference sequence). The CDR3 here is CASSRQGSGYTF. CDR3 nucleotides: TGTGCCAGTAGTAGACAGGGCTCCGGCTACACCTTC.

The V and J genes are TRBV15 and TRBJ2-1; TRBD2 agrees at 7 bases. This CDR3 spans 13 amino acids. Germline trimming cut 1 base from V and 8 bases from J; bases unmatched to any gene: 2. Germline V gene lookup returns CDR1 LNHNV and CDR2 YYDKDF (reference sequence). CDR3 protein: CATSRAREDEQFF. For the CDR3, the DNA is TGTGCCACCAGCAGAGCCCGGGAGGATGAGCAGTTCTTC.

The genes are TRBV2 and TRBJ1-4; D not resolved. The CDR3 has 14 amino acids. V was trimmed by 2 bases and J by 7 bases, leaving 11 bases between them. The germline gives CDR1 SNHLY, CDR2 FYNNEI. The CDR3 reads CASSETERSEKLFF. The DNA for the CDR3 is TGTGCCAGCAGTGAAACGGAGAGAAGTGAAAAACTGTTTTTT.

This clone was seen more than once but under ten times. The gene calls are TRBV29-1 and TRBJ1-1; 10 positions match TRBD1. The CDR3 loop spans 13 amino acids. J gave up 9 bases and V 8 bases, and 12 bases lay outside the gene matches. Germline-derived CDR1 and CDR2 are SQVTM and ANQGSEA. This chain's CDR3 is CSTSGTGDLKAFF. DNA of the CDR3: TGCAGCACCTCCGGGACAGGGGATTTGAAAGCTTTCTTT.

This clone was picked up one time. This sequence joins TRBV19 and TRBJ2-1; the match to TRBD2 covers 8 bases. Germline CDR1 and CDR2: LNHDA and SQIVND (reference sequence). The CDR3 has 15 residues. Trimming removed 6 bases from V and 14 bases from J; junction bases left unmatched: 18. The CDR3: CASRTSALKSGAKFF. CDR3 nucleotide sequence: TGTGCCAGTAGGACTAGCGCGTTAAAGTCAGGAGCAAAGTTCTTC.

This clone was recorded once. V usage is TRBV10-3 and J usage is TRBJ2-2; D is unclear. CDR1 and CDR2 (germline): ENHRY, SYGVKD. The CDR3 has 12 amino acids. V lost 6 bases, J lost 7 bases, and 9 bases lay in between. CDR3 residues: CAISRLGGELFF. DNA for the CDR3: TGTGCCATCAGCCGACTGGGCGGGGAGCTGTTTTTT.

V usage is TRBV19 and J usage is TRBJ2-1; TRBD2 agrees at 7 bases. The germline V gene encodes CDR1 LNHDA and CDR2 SQIVND (reference sequence). J lost 4 bases, V lost 6 bases, and 9 bases had no gene match. The CDR3 has 15 residues. The CDR3 DNA follows: TGTGCCAGTAGCCTACAGGCGGGAGAATACAATGAGCAGTTCTTC. Protein sequence: CASSLQAGEYNEQFF.

This chain uses TRBV15 with TRBJ2-7; possible D gene TRBD2, 5 bases. CDR1 and CDR2 (germline): LNHNV, YYDKDF (reference sequence). Trimming removed 0 bases from V and 3 bases from J, with 12 bases in between. The length of the CDR3 is 15 residues. DNA of the CDR3: TGTGCCACCAGCAGAGATCGGGGTTTAAGCTACGAGCAGTACTTC. Amino acid sequence: CATSRDRGLSYEQYF. Full variable domain (outside the CDR3, taken from reference TRBV15 and TRBJ2-7): DAMVIQNPRYQVTQFGKPVTLSCSQTLNHNVMYWYQQKSSQAPKLLFHYYDKDFNNEADTPDNFQSRRPNTSFCFLDIRSPGLGDTAMYLCATSRDRGLSYEQYFGPGTRLTVT.

J is TRBJ2-7 and V is TRBV25-1; 16 bases fit TRBD2. The CDR3 sequence is 18 residues long. Germline V gene lookup returns CDR1 MGHDK and CDR2 SYGVNS. The J segment lost 7 bases and the V segment lost 7 bases, leaving 16 bases of the junction unmatched. CDR3 in amino acids: CASTPEPSPGLAGGEQYF. In DNA form, the CDR3 reads TGTGCCAGCACTCCCGAACCGTCACCGGGACTAGCGGGAGGGGAGCAGTACTTC.

The table lists this clone with a few counts. This chain uses TRBV27 with TRBJ2-2; 8 bases line up with TRBD1. Germline-derived CDR1 and CDR2 are MNHEY and SMNVEV (reference sequence). With 8 bases clipped from V and 6 bases from J, the junction kept 8 bases outside the gene matches. The CDR3 totals 14 residues. CDR3: CASGKDRAPGELFF. The CDR3, as DNA: TGTGCCAGCGGGAAGGACAGGGCCCCCGGGGAGCTGTTTTTT.

The CDR3 is CASSLGRGRDSPLHF. The CDR3 DNA follows: TGTGCCAGCAGCTTAGGGCGAGGCCGGGATTCACCCCTCCACTTT. This chain connects TRBV13 to TRBJ1-6, with D hard to call. The length of the CDR3 is 15 residues. The V gene lost 0 bases and the J gene lost 8 bases, with 11 bases spanning the gap. Germline CDR1 PRHDT, CDR2 FYEKMQ (reference sequence).

This clone has just one count. The V call is TRBV6-6, the J call TRBJ2-7, with 10 bases identical to TRBD2. Germline CDR1 MNHNY, CDR2 SVGAGI (reference sequence). The length of the CDR3 is 16 residues. Trimming removed 5 bases from V and 5 bases from J; junction bases left unmatched: 12. For the CDR3, the DNA is TGTGCCAGCAGTAGGCTAGCGGGAGTGATCGGCCACGAGCAGTACTTC. This gives the protein CASSRLAGVIGHEQYF.

The chain links TRBV6-5 to TRBJ1-2, with D hard to call. The CDR3 totals 11 residues. Between the trimmed V and J ends, which lost 8 bases and 8 bases, there was a span of 12 bases. From germline, CDR1 is MNHEY and CDR2 SVGAGI. The CDR3 loop is CASVGVEGYTF. The CDR3 DNA reads as TGTGCCAGCGTCGGAGTTGAAGGCTACACCTTC.

This clone was counted between two and nine times. The chain is built from TRBV5-1 and TRBJ2-7; perhaps TRBD2 as D (6 bases). Trimming took 0 bases from V and 3 from J, leaving 10 bases between them. The CDR3 is 14 amino acids. Germline V gives CDR1 SGHRS, CDR2 YFSETQ. Here the CDR3 reads CASSLGGVSYEQYF. In DNA, the CDR3 is TGCGCCAGCAGCTTGGGGGGGGTCAGCTACGAGCAGTACTTC.

The chain combines TRBV5-1 with TRBJ1-5; D gene ambiguous. V shed 1 base and J shed 6 bases, with 8 bases lying between them. This CDR3 region has 13 residues. Germline V gene lookup returns CDR1 SGHRS and CDR2 YFSETQ. The CDR3 reads CASSLTHGQPQHF. The CDR3 nucleotides are TGCGCCAGCAGCTTGACTCATGGTCAGCCCCAGCATTTT.

This sequence joins TRBV19 and TRBJ1-2, with D perhaps TRBD1 (5 bases). This CDR3 region has 16 residues. Germline CDR1 and CDR2: LNHDA and SQIVND (reference sequence). V gave up 5 bases and J gave up 9 bases, with 25 bases separating them. CDR3 in amino acids: CASSGSHPQGLRSYTF. CDR3 sequence (DNA): TGTGCCAGTAGTGGATCACACCCCCAGGGACTGCGGAGCTACACCTTC.

The V call is TRBV19, the J call TRBJ1-2; D gene ambiguous. Trimming shortened V by 6 bases and J by 2 bases, and 19 bases separated the two germline ends. The CDR3 runs 16 residues. Germline V lookup: CDR1 LNHDA, CDR2 SQIVND (reference sequence). The CDR3 sequence is CASSLSGSSSNYGYTF. The CDR3 DNA follows: TGTGCCAGTAGCCTCTCAGGATCTTCATCGAACTATGGCTACACCTTC. Looking up the rest from reference TRBV19 and TRBJ1-2 gives the full variable domain: DGGITQSPKYLFRKEGQNVTLSCEQNLNHDAMYWYRQDPGQGLRLIYYSQIVNDFQKGDIAEGYSVSREKKESFPLTVTSAQKNPTAFYLCASSLSGSSSNYGYTFGSGTRLTVV.

Concerning this clone itself: Other DNA variants within this sample encode the same CDR3. V is TRBV7-2 and J is TRBJ2-5, with D perhaps matching TRBD2 (5 bases). With 5 bases removed from V and 0 bases from J, the gap between germline ends came to 10 bases. Germline V gene lookup returns CDR1 SGHTA and CDR2 FQGNSA. The CDR3 runs to 14 residues. The CDR3 DNA follows: TGTGCCAGCAGCCCGAGCGGAAACCAAGAGACCCAGTACTTC. Amino acid sequence: CASSPSGNQETQYF. Variable domain in full (rest from reference TRBV7-2 and TRBJ2-5): GAGVSQSPSNKVTEKGKDVELRCDPISGHTALYWYRQSLGQGLEFLIYFQGNSAPDKSGLPSDRFSAERTGGSVSTLTIQRTQQEDSAVYLCASSPSGNQETQYFGPGTRLLVL.